This TCR beta chain was obtained from a study of T cell responses to AZD1222 COVID-19 vaccine. Study-level findings and limits: Baseline seropositives among AZD1222 recipients totaled only five to seven.

This clone has just one count. Its antigen is not identified. Sequencing used immunoSEQ multiplex PCR; TCRdb keeps in-frame clones, though not all of them. The sample consists of 66,000 or so clones, more than 85% of them appearing once. V dropped 2 bases and J dropped 5 bases, with 15 bases sitting between them. Germline V gene data show CDR1 as MNHNS and CDR2 as SASEGT. The CDR3 is made up of 15 amino acids. The clonotype comes from an adult in good health. The sample in question was peripheral blood, obtained on day 0 of AZD1222 vaccination. The rearrangement joins TRBV6-1 to TRBJ1-2; D remains ambiguous. CDR3 sequence reads: CASSEPAGSLYGYTF. The CDR3 DNA reads TGTGCCAGCAGTGAACCCGCGGGGTCCCTTTATGGCTACACCTTC.